These 27 T cell receptor beta chains originate from one sample sequenced in a study of post-analysis software for immune sequencing data. Incorporated into the TCR beta cDNA libraries were unique molecular identifiers, which served to reduce PCR and sequencing biases. TCRdb called the PCR reads again in MiXCR, with one record for every CDR3 protein. Among about 770,000 distinct CDR3 sequences listed, around 46% were seen once. What these receptors recognize is not known. Study outcomes and limitations: Included in a set of a handful of TRBV segments more frequent in patients than controls were TRBV5-6, TRBV5-1 and TRBV20-1.

The specimen sequenced was blood. These receptors were collected from a girl aged 5-17 years with multiple sclerosis.

V usage is TRBV6-6 and J usage is TRBJ1-6; TRBD1 agrees at 8 bases. Germline assignment: CDR1 MNHNY and CDR2 SVGAGI (reference sequence). Losses at the gene ends were 4 bases for V and 10 bases for J; bases not matched to a gene: 6. The length of the CDR3 is 14 residues. The CDR3 DNA follows: TGTGCCAGCAGTTCGGACAGGGTTCTCTCACCCCTCCACTTT. This encodes CASSSDRVLSPLHF.

V usage is TRBV7-2 and J usage is TRBJ2-1; the match to TRBD2 covers 9 bases. Losses at the gene ends were 1 base for V and 1 base for J; bases not matched to a gene: 8. The CDR3 is 18 residues long. Germline V gene lookup returns CDR1 SGHTA and CDR2 FQGNSA. In DNA, the CDR3 is TGTGCCAGCAGCTTAGTTGGTGGGCTAGCGGGGTCCTACAATGAGCAGTTCTTC. Protein: CASSLVGGLAGSYNEQFF.

Of note for this clonotype: This sequence may be a read error, since a much larger clone differs from it by one base. The chain links TRBV3-1 to TRBJ2-7; 10 bases are shared with TRBD2. V dropped 1 base and J dropped 3; count of bases not matched to a gene: 3. Germline loops: CDR1 LGHDT, CDR2 YNNKEL (reference sequence). This CDR3 is 15 amino acids long. CDR3 amino acids: CASSQGTSGGYEQYF. The CDR3 DNA reads as TGTGCCAGCAGCCAAGGGACTAGCGGAGGCTACGAGCAGTACTTC.

This chain uses TRBV27 with TRBJ2-5; possibly TRBD2 for D (5 bases). Trimming removed 5 bases at V and 6 bases at J, with 13 bases between. CDR1 MNHEY and CDR2 SMNVEV come from the germline V gene (reference sequence). The CDR3 spans 13 residues. CDR3 coding DNA: TGTGCCAGCAGTCCCCTCCGCGGGCAGACCCAGTACTTC. This gives the protein CASSPLRGQTQYF.

Here the CDR3 DNA reads TGCAGTGCCCAGCCCGGACTAGCGGGAGCCGAGCAGTTCTTC. Amino acid sequence: CSAQPGLAGAEQFF. The chain is built from TRBV20-1 and TRBJ2-1, with 13 bases that match TRBD2. Per germline, CDR1 DFQATT and CDR2 SNEGSKA (reference sequence). The CDR3 totals 14 residues. Germline trimming cut 6 bases from V and 10 bases from J; bases unmatched to any gene: 9.

This clonotype was found many times. The chain recombines TRBV20-1 with TRBJ2-5; D may be TRBD2 (5 bases). The CDR3 covers 15 residues. Germline V gene sequence: CDR1 DFQATT, CDR2 SNEGSKA (reference sequence). Deletions cut 6 bases from V and 3 bases from J, with 20 bases between. CDR3 DNA sequence: TGCAGTGCCCACAGTGGAGGAGGATGGGAAGAGACCCAGTACTTC. Amino acid sequence: CSAHSGGGWEETQYF.

V gene TRBV5-6 combines with J gene TRBJ2-1, with TRBD2 as a possible D gene (6 bases). The germline V gene has CDR1 SGHDT and CDR2 YYEEEE. CDR3 length: 17 amino acids. V lost 0 bases to trimming and J lost 7 bases, with 20 bases between them. The CDR3 bases are TGTGCCAGCAGCTTGGGGGCCCGGGACTGGCGGGGAAATGAGCAGTTCTTC. Translated, it gives CASSLGARDWRGNEQFF.

At least ten counts were recorded for this clonotype. The chain has TRBV6-1 and TRBJ2-1; 9 bases align to TRBD2. The CDR3 has 16 residues. Germline-derived CDR1 and CDR2 are MNHNS and SASEGT. V dropped 11 bases and J dropped 4; count of bases not matched to a gene: 15. The CDR3 DNA follows: TGTGCCGCGCGGAGTAGCGGGAGAGGCCGGTACAATGAGCAGTTCTTC. Translated, it gives CAARSSGRGRYNEQFF.

This clonotype was recorded only once. The rearrangement links TRBV3-1 to TRBJ2-1, with 8 bases fitting TRBD2. Germline-derived CDR1 and CDR2 are LGHDT and YNNKEL (reference sequence). Germline trimming cut 0 bases from V and 6 bases from J; bases unmatched to any gene: 19. This CDR3 spans 20 amino acids. CDR3 sequence reads: CASSQDPGLAGFDGGNEQFF. As DNA, the CDR3 is TGTGCCAGCAGCCAAGATCCCGGGTTAGCGGGATTTGATGGTGGCAATGAGCAGTTCTTC.

The chain uses TRBV7-9 and TRBJ2-1; D may correspond to TRBD1 or TRBD2 (5 bases each). CDR1 and CDR2 (germline): SEHNR, FQNEAQ (reference sequence). The CDR3 runs 13 residues. With 5 bases removed from V and 10 bases from J, the gap between germline ends came to 15 bases. Here the CDR3 reads CASSPPWGMEQFF. In DNA form, the CDR3 reads TGTGCCAGCAGCCCCCCTTGGGGGATGGAGCAGTTCTTC.

The chain joins TRBV10-3 to TRBJ1-1; 8 bases line up with TRBD1. Unmatched junction bases numbered 1, after V lost 8 bases and J lost 5 bases. CDR1 ENHRY and CDR2 SYGVKD come from the germline V gene. The CDR3 runs to 11 residues. The CDR3 loop is CAIRTGTEAFF. CDR3 in DNA: TGTGCCATCCGGACAGGGACTGAAGCTTTCTTT.

This chain uses TRBV27 with TRBJ2-7, with 9 bases identical to TRBD1. CDR1 MNHEY and CDR2 SMNVEV come from the germline V gene (reference sequence). The CDR3 runs 14 residues. V shed 7 bases and J 1 base; nucleotides not matched to a gene: 5. CDR3 DNA sequence: TGTGCCAGCATGTATGGGACAGGGTCCTACGAGCAGTACTTC. Encoded protein: CASMYGTGSYEQYF.

This clonotype was recorded many times. This CDR3 reads CASRQGGLEQYF. The CDR3 nucleotides read TGTGCCAGCAGGCAGGGGGGTCTCGAGCAGTACTTC. This chain links TRBV27 with TRBJ2-7, with D perhaps TRBD1 (7 bases). The length of the CDR3 is 12 residues. Between the trimmed V and J ends, which lost 6 bases and 6 bases, there was a span of 12 bases. Germline V lookup: CDR1 MNHEY, CDR2 SMNVEV (reference sequence).

This clonotype showed up just once. The chain employs TRBV20-1 and TRBJ2-5, with D perhaps matching TRBD1 (5 bases). The germline V gene has CDR1 DFQATT and CDR2 SNEGSKA (reference sequence). This CDR3 has 15 residues. Trimming stripped 6 bases from V and 2 bases from J, with 19 bases between. The CDR3 protein is CSAQDNQNSQETQYF. The CDR3 nucleotides read TGCAGTGCCCAGGACAACCAAAATTCTCAAGAGACCCAGTACTTC.

This chain's CDR3 is CSASAGVRREQYF. The CDR3 DNA is TGCAGTGCTAGTGCCGGGGTTCGGCGCGAGCAGTACTTC. The chain links TRBV20-1 to TRBJ2-7, with a weak D call TRBD2 (5 bases). The length of the CDR3 is 13 residues. CDR1 and CDR2 from the germline V gene are DFQATT and SNEGSKA (reference sequence). Trimming stripped 3 bases from V and 6 bases from J, with 15 bases between.

This clonotype was observed a few times. The CDR3 DNA is TGTGCCAGCAGACAACCGGGACTAGCGCCAGATACGCAGTATTTT. Amino acid sequence: CASRQPGLAPDTQYF. The V gene is TRBV2, the J gene TRBJ2-3; 10 positions agree with TRBD2. In germline, CDR1 is SNHLY, CDR2 FYNNEI. This CDR3 comprises 15 residues. Unmatched junction bases numbered 7, after V lost 6 bases and J lost 4 bases.

This chain joins TRBV7-3 and TRBJ2-1; 13 bases match TRBD2. V shed 4 bases, J shed 8 bases, and the junction held 11 bases outside the gene matches. Germline-derived CDR1 and CDR2 are SGHTA and FQGTGA. CDR3 length: 17 amino acids. The CDR3 sequence is CASSSHGTSGMIDEQFF. The DNA of the CDR3 is TGTGCCAGCAGCTCACACGGGACTAGCGGGATGATCGATGAGCAGTTCTTC.

V usage is TRBV12-3 or TRBV12-4 and J usage is TRBJ1-4, with D uncertain. This CDR3 is built from 14 residues. V lost 1 base and J 5 bases, leaving 8 bases between the germline ends. CDR3 sequence: CASSLGRFNEKLFF. The CDR3 DNA follows: TGTGCCAGCAGTTTAGGCAGATTCAATGAAAAACTGTTTTTT.

This clonotype came up a few times. The chain employs TRBV12-3 or TRBV12-4 and TRBJ2-7; TRBD1 aligns across 8 bases. The CDR3 is 14 amino acids. Germline trimming cut 5 bases from V and 0 bases from J; bases unmatched to any gene: 3. The CDR3 DNA reads TGTGCCAGCAGTGGGGGACAGGCCTCCTACGAGCAGTACTTC. Protein: CASSGGQASYEQYF.

The chain recombines TRBV4-2 with TRBJ2-1; perhaps TRBD2 as D (6 bases). CDR1 and CDR2 (germline): LGHNA, YNFKEQ. This CDR3 contains 13 residues. The germline V and J ends were trimmed by 3 bases and 7 bases, with 10 bases remaining between them. In DNA form, the CDR3 reads TGTGCCAGCAGCCAGAAAGGGAGGAATGAGCAGTTCTTC. This translates into CASSQKGRNEQFF.

The chain joins TRBV7-2 to TRBJ2-7; 7 bases fit TRBD2. The V and J ends lost 5 bases and 3 bases, in that order; junction bases with no gene match: 13. Germline V gene data show CDR1 as SGHTA and CDR2 as FQGNSA. This CDR3 is built from 16 residues. The CDR3 here is CASSPPLSGANYEQYF. Here the CDR3 DNA reads TGTGCCAGCAGCCCCCCCCTAAGCGGGGCGAACTACGAGCAGTACTTC. The full variable domain, rest sourced from reference TRBV7-2 and TRBJ2-7, is GAGVSQSPSNKVTEKGKDVELRCDPISGHTALYWYRQSLGQGLEFLIYFQGNSAPDKSGLPSDRFSAERTGGSVSTLTIQRTQQEDSAVYLCASSPPLSGANYEQYFGPGTRLTVT.

The V call is TRBV29-1, the J call TRBJ2-1, with TRBD1 identical over 8 bases. The CDR3 runs to 12 residues. Unmatched junction bases numbered 2, after V lost 3 bases and J lost 7 bases. Germline CDR1 SQVTM, CDR2 ANQGSEA. The chain's CDR3 is CSVDQGANEQFF. CDR3 coding DNA: TGCAGCGTTGACCAGGGGGCGAATGAGCAGTTCTTC.

CDR3 bases: TGTGCCAGTGGACAGGGTTACGACGAGCAGTACTTC. Translation: CASGQGYDEQYF. This chain links TRBV28 with TRBJ2-5; 8 bases map to TRBD1. The DNA end lines up better with TRBJ2-7; the J call may be wrong. The CDR3 is made up of 12 amino acids. Germline-derived CDR1 and CDR2 are MDHEN and SYDVKM.

This chain connects TRBV20-1 to TRBJ2-3, with unresolved D. This CDR3 is built from 12 residues. The ends were cut back, 0 bases at V and 2 bases at J, with 3 bases in the middle. Germline V CDR1 and CDR2: DFQATT, SNEGSKA (reference sequence). CDR3 nucleotides: TGCAGTGCTAGAGAGGACACAGATACGCAGTATTTT. Translation gives CSAREDTDTQYF.

The V call is TRBV29-1, the J call TRBJ2-3; no clear D gene. The CDR3 spans 12 residues. The V end lost 4 bases, the J end lost 5 bases, and 10 bases lay between the germline ends. From germline, CDR1 is SQVTM and CDR2 ANQGSEA. CDR3 nucleotides: TGCAGCGTTGTCTGGGTTGGAGATACGCAGTATTTT. It codes for CSVVWVGDTQYF.

For this clonotype: One junction end does not reproduce the germline sequence, and a read error may be involved. The chain combines TRBV7-9 with TRBJ2-1, with 8 bases identical to TRBD2. CDR3 length: 15 amino acids. Germline CDR1 SEHNR, CDR2 FQNEAQ (reference sequence). CDR3 residues: CASILAGTIYNEQFF. The CDR3 nucleotides are TGTGCCAGCATCTTAGCGGGGACTATATACAATGAGCAGTTCTTC.

This chain links TRBV12-3 or TRBV12-4 with TRBJ2-5; D may be TRBD1 or TRBD2 (7 bases each). V was trimmed by 3 bases and J by 1 base, leaving 21 bases between them. The CDR3 consists of 18 residues. CDR3 in amino acids: CASSFGDSIAGLQETQYF. The CDR3 region has the DNA TGTGCCAGCAGTTTTGGGGACAGCATAGCGGGTCTCCAAGAGACCCAGTACTTC.